The rows below give T cell receptor beta chains drawn from one sample of a study of blood T cell repertoires in COVID-19. Method: immunoSEQ multiplex PCR; TCRdb's copy keeps in-frame clones and lacks some. Among about 210,000 clones listed, more than 65% were seen once. The sample comprised peripheral blood. These TCRs come from a man aged 45-65 years with active or convalescent COVID-19. CDR3s include the opening cysteine and the closing phenylalanine or tryptophan. Not all rows give a size; the values are once, few, many and, for expanded clones, a class.

clone_size	v_call	j_call	cdr3_aa
NA	TRBV6-6	TRBJ1-2	CASSGGQGVVYTF
NA	TRBV24-1	TRBJ1-3	CATSDHPTRGNTIYF
NA	TRBV20-1	TRBJ2-5	CSASSWGLAGITQETQYF
once	TRBV5-1	TRBJ2-5	CASSSDTGMETQYF
NA	TRBV5-1	TRBJ2-3	CASRSGGAADTQYF
NA	TRBV11-1	TRBJ1-6	CASSLEGLWNSPLHF
NA	TRBV12-3/TRBV12-4	TRBJ1-3	CASSLLGNTIYF
NA	TRBV28	TRBJ1-4	CASSFPGTGINEKLFF
NA	TRBV3-1/TRBV3-2	TRBJ2-1	CASSHRDSSYNEQFF
NA	TRBV2	TRBJ2-2	CASLASNTGELFF
NA	TRBV5-5	TRBJ2-1	CASMPGTGGSYNEQFF
NA	TRBV21-1	TRBJ1-4	CASSKEWRGSNEKLFF
once	TRBV9	TRBJ2-4	CASSAGNIQYF
NA	TRBV30	TRBJ2-3	CASQGASDTQYF
NA	TRBV6-2/TRBV6-3	TRBJ2-5	CASSYSNGLAGGARETQYF
once	TRBV7-9	TRBJ2-1	CASSLMTGGDEQFF
NA	TRBV6-5	TRBJ2-7	CATSRGSASSYEQYF
NA	TRBV7-2	TRBJ2-3	CASSPATGGITDTQYF
NA	TRBV5-1	TRBJ2-2	CASSLGVGGRAFGELFF
NA	TRBV7-2	TRBJ1-6	CASSLRQGAPDSPLHF
NA	TRBV28	TRBJ1-5	CASSQSGVRNQPQHF
NA	TRBV11-2	TRBJ1-5	CASSLGDGGQPQHF
NA	TRBV3-1/TRBV3-2	TRBJ2-2	CASSQGVLAGGSGELFF
NA	TRBV19	TRBJ1-1	CASSIATANTEAFF
NA	TRBV7-9	TRBJ2-4	CASSLQGAKNIQYF
NA	TRBV18	TRBJ2-1	CASSPPGGSLNNEQFF
NA	TRBV21-1	TRBJ1-1	CASSSGGQPLNTEAFF
once	TRBV7-9	TRBJ2-1	CASSLTGGGYEQFF
NA	TRBV28	TRBJ1-2	CASSLTDFGGYTF
NA	TRBV5-1	TRBJ2-7	CASSPTKVAGRTYEQYF
NA	TRBV7-8	TRBJ1-2	CASSLNRDYGYTF
NA	TRBV19	TRBJ2-5	CASSIPFGQGGQETQYF
NA	TRBV19	TRBJ2-4	CASSIGVGHKLAKNIQYF